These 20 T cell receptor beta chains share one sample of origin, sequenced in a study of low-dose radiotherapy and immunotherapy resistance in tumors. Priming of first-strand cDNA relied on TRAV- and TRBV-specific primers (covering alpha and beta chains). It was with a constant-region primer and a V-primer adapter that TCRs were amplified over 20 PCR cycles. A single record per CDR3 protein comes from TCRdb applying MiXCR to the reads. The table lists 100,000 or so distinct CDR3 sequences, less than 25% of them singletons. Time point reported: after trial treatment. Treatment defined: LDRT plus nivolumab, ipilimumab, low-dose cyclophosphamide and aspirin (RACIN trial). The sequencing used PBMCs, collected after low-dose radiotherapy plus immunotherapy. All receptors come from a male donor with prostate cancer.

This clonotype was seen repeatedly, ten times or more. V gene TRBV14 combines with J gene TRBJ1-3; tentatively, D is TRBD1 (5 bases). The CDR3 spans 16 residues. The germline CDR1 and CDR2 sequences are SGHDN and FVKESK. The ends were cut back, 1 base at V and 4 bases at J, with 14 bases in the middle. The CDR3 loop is CASSQARATWGNTIYF. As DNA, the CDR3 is TGTGCCAGCAGCCAAGCCAGGGCGACCTGGGGAAACACCATATATTTT.

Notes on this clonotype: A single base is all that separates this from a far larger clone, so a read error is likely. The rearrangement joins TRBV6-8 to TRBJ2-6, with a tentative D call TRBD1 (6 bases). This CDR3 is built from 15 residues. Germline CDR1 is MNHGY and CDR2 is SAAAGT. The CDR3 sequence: CASGSRDTGANALTF. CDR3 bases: TGTGCCAGCGGATCCAGGGACACCGGGGCCAACGCCCTGACTTTC.

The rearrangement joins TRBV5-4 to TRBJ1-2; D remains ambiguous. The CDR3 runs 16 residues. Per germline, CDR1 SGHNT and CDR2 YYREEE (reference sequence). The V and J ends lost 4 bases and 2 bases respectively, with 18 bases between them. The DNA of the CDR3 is TGTGCCAGCAGCACCCCGCGGTCAGCCCGAAACTATGGCTACACCTTC. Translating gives CASSTPRSARNYGYTF.

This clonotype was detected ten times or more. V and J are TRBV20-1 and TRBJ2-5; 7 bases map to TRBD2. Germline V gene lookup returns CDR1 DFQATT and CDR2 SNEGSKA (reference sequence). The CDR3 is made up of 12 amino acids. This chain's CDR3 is CRASAGEETQYF. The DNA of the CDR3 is TGCAGAGCGTCGGCGGGGGAAGAGACCCAGTACTTC.

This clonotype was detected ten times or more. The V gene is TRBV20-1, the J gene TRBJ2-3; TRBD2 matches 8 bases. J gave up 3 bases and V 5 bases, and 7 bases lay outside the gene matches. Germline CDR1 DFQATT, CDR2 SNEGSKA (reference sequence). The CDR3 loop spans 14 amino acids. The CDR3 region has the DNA TGCAGTGCTTGGGGAGCGGGGGTGACAGATACGCAGTATTTT. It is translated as CSAWGAGVTDTQYF.

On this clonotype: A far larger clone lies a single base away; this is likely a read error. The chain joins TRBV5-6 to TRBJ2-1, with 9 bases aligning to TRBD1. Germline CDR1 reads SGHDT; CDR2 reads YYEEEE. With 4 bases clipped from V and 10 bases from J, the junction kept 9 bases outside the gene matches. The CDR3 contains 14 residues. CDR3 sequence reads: CASSPGTGSREQFF. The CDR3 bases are TGTGCCAGCAGCCCGGGGACAGGGTCGAGGGAGCAGTTCTTC.

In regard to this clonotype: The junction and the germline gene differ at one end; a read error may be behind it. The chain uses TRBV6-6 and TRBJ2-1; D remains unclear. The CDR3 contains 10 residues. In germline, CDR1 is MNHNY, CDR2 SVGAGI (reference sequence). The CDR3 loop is CASSSREQSF. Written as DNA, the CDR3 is TGTGCCAGCAGTTCACGTGAGCAGTCCTTC.

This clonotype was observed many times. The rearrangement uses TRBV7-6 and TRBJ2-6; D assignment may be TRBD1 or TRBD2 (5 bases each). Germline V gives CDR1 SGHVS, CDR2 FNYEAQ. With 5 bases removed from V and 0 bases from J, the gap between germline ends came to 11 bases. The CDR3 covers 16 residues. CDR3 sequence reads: CASSPGPYSGANVLTF. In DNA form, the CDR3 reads TGTGCCAGCAGCCCGGGACCCTACTCTGGGGCCAACGTCCTGACTTTC.

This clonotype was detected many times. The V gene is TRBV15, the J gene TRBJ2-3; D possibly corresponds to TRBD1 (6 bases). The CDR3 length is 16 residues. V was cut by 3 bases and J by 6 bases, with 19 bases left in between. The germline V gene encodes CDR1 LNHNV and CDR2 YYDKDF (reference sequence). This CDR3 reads CATSRRRTAPIDTQYF. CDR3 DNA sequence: TGTGCCACCAGCAGGCGTAGGACAGCCCCAATCGATACGCAGTATTTT.

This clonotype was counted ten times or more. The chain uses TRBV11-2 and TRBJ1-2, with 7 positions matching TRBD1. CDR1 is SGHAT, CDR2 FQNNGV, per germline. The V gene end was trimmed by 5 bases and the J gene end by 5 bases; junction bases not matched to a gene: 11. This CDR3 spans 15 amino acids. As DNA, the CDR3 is TGTGCCAGCAGCCCCAATCGGGACAGCGCTTATGGCTACACCTTC. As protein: CASSPNRDSAYGYTF.

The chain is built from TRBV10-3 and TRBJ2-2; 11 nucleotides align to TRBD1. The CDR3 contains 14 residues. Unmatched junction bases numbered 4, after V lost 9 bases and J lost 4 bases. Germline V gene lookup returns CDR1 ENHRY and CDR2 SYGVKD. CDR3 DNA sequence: TGTGCCATGATGGACAGGGGGCTCACCGGGGAGCTGTTTTTT. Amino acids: CAMMDRGLTGELFF.

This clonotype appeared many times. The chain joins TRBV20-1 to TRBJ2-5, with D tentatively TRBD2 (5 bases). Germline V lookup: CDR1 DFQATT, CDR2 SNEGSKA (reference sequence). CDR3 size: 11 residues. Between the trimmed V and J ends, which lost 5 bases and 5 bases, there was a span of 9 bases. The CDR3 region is CSASSRETQYF. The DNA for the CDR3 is TGCAGTGCTTCTAGCAGGGAGACCCAGTACTTC.

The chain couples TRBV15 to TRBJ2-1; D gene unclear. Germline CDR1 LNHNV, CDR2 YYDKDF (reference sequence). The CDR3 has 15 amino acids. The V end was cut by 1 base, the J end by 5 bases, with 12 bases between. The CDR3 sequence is CATSRAEFRDNEQFF. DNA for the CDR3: TGTGCCACCAGCAGAGCTGAGTTTCGGGACAATGAGCAGTTCTTC. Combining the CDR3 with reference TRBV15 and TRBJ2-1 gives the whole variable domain DAMVIQNPRYQVTQFGKPVTLSCSQTLNHNVMYWYQQKSSQAPKLLFHYYDKDFNNEADTPDNFQSRRPNTSFCFLDIRSPGLGDTAMYLCATSRAEFRDNEQFFGPGTRLTVL.

The CDR3 coding sequence is TGTGCCAGTAGTCCCCGGGCTATCAACACCGGGGAGCTGTTTTTT. Translating gives CASSPRAINTGELFF. The V call is TRBV19, the J call TRBJ2-2; no reliable D call. There are 15 residues in the CDR3. The germline V gene has CDR1 LNHDA and CDR2 SQIVND (reference sequence). Trimming shortened V by 5 bases and J by 2 bases, and 12 bases separated the two germline ends.

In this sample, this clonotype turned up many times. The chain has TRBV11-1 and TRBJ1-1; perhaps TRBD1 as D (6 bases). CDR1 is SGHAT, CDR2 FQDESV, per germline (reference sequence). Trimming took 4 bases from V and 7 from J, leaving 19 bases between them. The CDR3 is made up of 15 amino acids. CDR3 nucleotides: TGTGCCAGCAGCTCCGGCGGACAGCGGTCTTTTGAAGCTTTCTTT. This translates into CASSSGGQRSFEAFF.

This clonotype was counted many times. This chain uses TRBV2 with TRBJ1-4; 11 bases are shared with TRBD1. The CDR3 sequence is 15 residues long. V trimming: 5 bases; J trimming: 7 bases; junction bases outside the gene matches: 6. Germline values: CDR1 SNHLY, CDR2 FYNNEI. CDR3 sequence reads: CASSTDRGRVEKLFF. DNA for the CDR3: TGTGCCAGCAGTACGGACAGGGGGCGGGTTGAAAAACTGTTTTTT.

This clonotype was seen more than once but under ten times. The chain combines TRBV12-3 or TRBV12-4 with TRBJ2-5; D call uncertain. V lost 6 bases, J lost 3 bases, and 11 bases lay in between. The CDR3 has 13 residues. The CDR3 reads CASRPTVEETQYF. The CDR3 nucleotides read TGTGCCAGCAGACCAACCGTTGAAGAGACCCAGTACTTC.

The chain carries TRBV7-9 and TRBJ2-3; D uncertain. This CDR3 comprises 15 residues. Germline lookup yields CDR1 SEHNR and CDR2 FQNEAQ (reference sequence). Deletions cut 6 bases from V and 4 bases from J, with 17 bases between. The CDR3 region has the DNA TGTGCCAGCAGGGAAGGGTCTATGGCTCCAGATACGCAGTATTTT. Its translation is CASREGSMAPDTQYF.

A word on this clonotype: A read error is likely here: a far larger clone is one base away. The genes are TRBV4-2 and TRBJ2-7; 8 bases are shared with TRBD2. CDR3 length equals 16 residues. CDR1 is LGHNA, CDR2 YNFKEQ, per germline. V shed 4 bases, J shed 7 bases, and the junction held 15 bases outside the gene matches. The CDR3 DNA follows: TGTGCCAGCAGCCCCTCGGCGCGGGGGGCTCCCAATGAGCAGTACTTC. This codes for CASSPSARGAPNEQYF.

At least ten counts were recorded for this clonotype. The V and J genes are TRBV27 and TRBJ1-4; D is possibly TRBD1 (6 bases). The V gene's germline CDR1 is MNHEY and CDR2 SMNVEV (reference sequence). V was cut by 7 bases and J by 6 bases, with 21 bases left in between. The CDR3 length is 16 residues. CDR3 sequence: CASTFAGRGYDEKLFF. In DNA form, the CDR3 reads TGTGCCAGCACCTTTGCCGGGAGGGGGTATGATGAAAAACTGTTTTTT.